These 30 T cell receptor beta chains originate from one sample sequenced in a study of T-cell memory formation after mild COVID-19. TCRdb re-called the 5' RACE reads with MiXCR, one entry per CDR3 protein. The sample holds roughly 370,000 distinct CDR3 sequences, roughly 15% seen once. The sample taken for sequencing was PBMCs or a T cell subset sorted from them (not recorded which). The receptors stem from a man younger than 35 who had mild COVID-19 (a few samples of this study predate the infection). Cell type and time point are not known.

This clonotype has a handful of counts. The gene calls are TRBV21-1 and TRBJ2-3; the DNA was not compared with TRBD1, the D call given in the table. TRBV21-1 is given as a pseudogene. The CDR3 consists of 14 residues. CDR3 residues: CASSLRGTADTQYF. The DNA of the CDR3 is TGTGCCAGCAGTCTTAGGGGAACCGCAGATACGCAGTATTTT.

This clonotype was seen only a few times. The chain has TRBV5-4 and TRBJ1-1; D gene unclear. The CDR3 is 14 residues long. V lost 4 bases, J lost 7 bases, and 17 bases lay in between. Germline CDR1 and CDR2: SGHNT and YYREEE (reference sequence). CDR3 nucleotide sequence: TGTGCCAGCAGCAGCCAGGTGTCCGATAGTGAAGCTTTCTTT. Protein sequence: CASSSQVSDSEAFF.

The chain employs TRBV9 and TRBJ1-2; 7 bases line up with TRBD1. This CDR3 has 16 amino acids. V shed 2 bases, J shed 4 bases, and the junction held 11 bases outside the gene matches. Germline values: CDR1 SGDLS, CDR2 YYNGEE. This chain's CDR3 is CASSVQSTGIGYGYTF. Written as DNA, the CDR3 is TGTGCCAGCAGCGTGCAATCGACAGGGATCGGCTATGGCTACACCTTC.

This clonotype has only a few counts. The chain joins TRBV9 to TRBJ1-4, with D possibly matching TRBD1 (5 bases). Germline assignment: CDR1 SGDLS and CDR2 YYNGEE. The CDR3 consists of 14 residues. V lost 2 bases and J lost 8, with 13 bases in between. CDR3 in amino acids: CASSVSGGGEKLFF. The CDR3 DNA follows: TGTGCCAGCAGCGTGAGCGGGGGAGGCGAAAAACTGTTTTTT.

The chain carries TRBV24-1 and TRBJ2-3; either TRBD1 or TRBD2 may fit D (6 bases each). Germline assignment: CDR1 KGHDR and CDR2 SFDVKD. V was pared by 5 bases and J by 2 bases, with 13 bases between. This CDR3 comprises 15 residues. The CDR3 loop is CATSGGAGYTDTQYF. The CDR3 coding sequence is TGTGCCACCAGTGGGGGGGCAGGGTACACAGATACGCAGTATTTT.

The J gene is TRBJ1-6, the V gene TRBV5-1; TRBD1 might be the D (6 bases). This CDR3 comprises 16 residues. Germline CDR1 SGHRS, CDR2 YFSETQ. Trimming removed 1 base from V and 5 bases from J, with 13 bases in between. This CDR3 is CASSLWGGADNSPLHF. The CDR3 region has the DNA TGCGCCAGCAGCTTGTGGGGGGGCGCCGATAATTCACCCCTCCACTTT.

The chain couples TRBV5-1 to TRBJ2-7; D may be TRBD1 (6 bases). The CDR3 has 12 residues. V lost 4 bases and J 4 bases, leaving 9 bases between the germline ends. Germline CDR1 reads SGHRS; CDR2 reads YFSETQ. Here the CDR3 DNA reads TGCGCCAGCAGCCCAGGACAGTACGAGCAGTACTTC. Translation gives CASSPGQYEQYF.

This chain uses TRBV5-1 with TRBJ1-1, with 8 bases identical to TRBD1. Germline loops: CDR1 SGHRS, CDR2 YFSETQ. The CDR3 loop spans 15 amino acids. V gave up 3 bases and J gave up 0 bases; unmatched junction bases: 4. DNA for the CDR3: TGCGCCAGCAGCTCAGGGGGCGGGATGAACACTGAAGCTTTCTTT. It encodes CASSSGGGMNTEAFF.

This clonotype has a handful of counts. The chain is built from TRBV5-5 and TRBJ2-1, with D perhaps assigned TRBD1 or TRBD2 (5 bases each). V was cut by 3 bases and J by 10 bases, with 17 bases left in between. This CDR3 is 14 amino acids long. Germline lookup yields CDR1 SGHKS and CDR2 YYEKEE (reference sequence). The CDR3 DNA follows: TGTGCCAGCAGCTGGGGACGGCTCACCCCCGAGCAGTTCTTC. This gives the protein CASSWGRLTPEQFF.

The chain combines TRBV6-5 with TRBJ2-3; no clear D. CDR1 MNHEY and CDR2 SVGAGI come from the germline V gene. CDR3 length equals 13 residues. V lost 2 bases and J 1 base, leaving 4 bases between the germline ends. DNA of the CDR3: TGTGCCAGCAGTTACCCTGGCACAGATACGCAGTATTTT. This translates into CASSYPGTDTQYF.

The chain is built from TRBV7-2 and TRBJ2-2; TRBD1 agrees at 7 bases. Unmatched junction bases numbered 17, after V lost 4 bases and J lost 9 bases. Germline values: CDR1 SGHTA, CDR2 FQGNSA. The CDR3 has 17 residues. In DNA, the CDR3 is TGTGCCAGCAGCTCTAGACGGGACAGCCTTACGACCTGGGAGCTGTTTTTT. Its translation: CASSSRRDSLTTWELFF.

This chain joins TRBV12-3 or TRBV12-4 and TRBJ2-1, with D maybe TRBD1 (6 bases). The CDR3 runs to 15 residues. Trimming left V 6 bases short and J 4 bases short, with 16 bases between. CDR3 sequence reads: CASRKRQERYNEQFF. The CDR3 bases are TGTGCCAGCAGGAAACGACAGGAGCGGTACAATGAGCAGTTCTTC.

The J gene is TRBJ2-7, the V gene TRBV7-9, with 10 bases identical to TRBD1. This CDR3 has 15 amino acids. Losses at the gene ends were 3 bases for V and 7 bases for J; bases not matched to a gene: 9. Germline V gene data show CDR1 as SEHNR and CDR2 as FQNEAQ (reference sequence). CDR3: CASSFRDRGLVEQYF. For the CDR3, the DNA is TGTGCCAGCAGCTTCCGGGACAGGGGATTGGTGGAGCAGTACTTC.

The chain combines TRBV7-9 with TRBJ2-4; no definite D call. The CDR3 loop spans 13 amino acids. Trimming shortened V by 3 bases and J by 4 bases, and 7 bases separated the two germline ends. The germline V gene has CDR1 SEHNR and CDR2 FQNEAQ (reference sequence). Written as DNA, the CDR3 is TGTGCCAGCAGCTTGGACGGTAAAAACATTCAGTACTTC. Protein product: CASSLDGKNIQYF.

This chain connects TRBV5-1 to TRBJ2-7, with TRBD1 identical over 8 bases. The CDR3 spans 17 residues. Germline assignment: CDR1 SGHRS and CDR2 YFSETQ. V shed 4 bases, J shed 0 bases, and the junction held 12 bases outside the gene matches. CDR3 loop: CASSRGEQGGSSYEQYV. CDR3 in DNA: TGCGCCAGCAGCCGTGGGGAACAGGGGGGAAGCTCCTACGAGCAGTACGTC.

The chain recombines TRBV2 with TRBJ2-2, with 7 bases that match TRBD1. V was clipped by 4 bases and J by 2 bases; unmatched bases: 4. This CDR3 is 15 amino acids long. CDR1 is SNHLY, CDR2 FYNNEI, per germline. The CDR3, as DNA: TGTGCCAGCAGTGGACAGGGTGCAAACACCGGGGAGCTGTTTTTT. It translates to CASSGQGANTGELFF.

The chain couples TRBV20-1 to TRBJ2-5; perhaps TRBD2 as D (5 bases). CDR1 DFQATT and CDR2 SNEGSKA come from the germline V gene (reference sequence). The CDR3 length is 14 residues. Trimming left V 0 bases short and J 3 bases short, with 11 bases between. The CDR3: CSARDLEGEETQYF. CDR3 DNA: TGCAGTGCTAGAGATCTCGAGGGAGAAGAGACCCAGTACTTC.

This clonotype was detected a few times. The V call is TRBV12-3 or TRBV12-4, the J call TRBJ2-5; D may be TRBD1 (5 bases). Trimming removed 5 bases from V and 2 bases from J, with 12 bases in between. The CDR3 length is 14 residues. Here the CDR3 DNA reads TGTGCCAGCAGTCCCGGACAAATACAAGAGACCCAGTACTTC. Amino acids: CASSPGQIQETQYF.

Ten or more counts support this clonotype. The CDR3 DNA follows: TGTGCCAGCAGCTTCGGCTACTCCTACGAGCAGTACTTC. Translated, it gives CASSFGYSYEQYF. The rearrangement links TRBV5-6 to TRBJ2-7; no reliable D call. The CDR3 consists of 13 residues. Germline values: CDR1 SGHDT, CDR2 YYEEEE. V was clipped by 2 bases and J by 0 bases, with 6 bases between them. Drawing the rest from reference TRBV5-6 and TRBJ2-7, the complete variable domain is DAGVTQSPTHLIKTRGQQVTLRCSPKSGHDTVSWYQQALGQGPQFIFQYYEEEERQRGNFPDRFSGHQFPNYSSELNVNALLLGDSALYLCASSFGYSYEQYFGPGTRLTVT.

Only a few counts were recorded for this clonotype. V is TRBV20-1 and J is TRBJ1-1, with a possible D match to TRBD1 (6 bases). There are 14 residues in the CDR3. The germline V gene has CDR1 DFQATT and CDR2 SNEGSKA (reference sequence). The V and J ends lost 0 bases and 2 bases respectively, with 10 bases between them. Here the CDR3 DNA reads TGCAGTGCTAGAGAGGGACATACCAACACTGAAGCTTTCTTT. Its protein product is CSAREGHTNTEAFF.

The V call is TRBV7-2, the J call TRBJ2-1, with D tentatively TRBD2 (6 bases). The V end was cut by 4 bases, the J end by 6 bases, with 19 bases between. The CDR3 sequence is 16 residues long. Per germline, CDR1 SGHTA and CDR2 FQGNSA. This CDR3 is CASSSWGLPGGNEQFF. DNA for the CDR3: TGTGCCAGCAGCTCGTGGGGACTCCCAGGCGGCAATGAGCAGTTCTTC.

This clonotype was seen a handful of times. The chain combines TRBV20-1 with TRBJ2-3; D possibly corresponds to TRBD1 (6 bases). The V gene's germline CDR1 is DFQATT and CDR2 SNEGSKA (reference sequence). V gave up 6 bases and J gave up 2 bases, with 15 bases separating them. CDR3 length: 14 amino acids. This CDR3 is CSAIRGGHTDTQYF. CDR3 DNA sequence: TGCAGTGCGATCCGTGGGGGCCACACAGATACGCAGTATTTT.

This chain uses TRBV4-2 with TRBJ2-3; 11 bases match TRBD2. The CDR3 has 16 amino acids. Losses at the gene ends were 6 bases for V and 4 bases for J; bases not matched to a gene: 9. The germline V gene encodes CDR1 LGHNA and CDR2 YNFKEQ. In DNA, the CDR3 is TGTGCCAGCAGTGCACTACTAGCGGGGGAGTCAGATACGCAGTATTTT. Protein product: CASSALLAGESDTQYF.

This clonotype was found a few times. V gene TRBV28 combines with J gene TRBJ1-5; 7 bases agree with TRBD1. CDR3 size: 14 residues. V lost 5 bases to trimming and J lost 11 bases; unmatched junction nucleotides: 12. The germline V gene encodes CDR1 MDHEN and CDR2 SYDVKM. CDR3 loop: CASSLTGAPGAQHF. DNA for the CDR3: TGTGCCAGCAGTCTCACAGGGGCACCCGGGGCCCAGCATTTT. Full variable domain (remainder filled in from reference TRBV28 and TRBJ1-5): DVKVTQSSRYLVKRTGEKVFLECVQDMDHENMFWYRQDPGLGLRLIYFSYDVKMKEKGDIPEGYSVSREKKERFSLILESASTNQTSMYLCASSLTGAPGAQHFGDGTRLSIL.

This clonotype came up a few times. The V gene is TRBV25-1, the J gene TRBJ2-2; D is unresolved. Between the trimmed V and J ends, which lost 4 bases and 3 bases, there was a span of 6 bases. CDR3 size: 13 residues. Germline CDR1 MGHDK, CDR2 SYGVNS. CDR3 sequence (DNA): TGTGCCAGCAGTGGGTTTTACACCGGGGAGCTGTTTTTT. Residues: CASSGFYTGELFF.

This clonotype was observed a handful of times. The CDR3 region has the DNA TGTGCCATCAGCCCGGGAACCACCGGGGAGCTGTTTTTT. Translation: CAISPGTTGELFF. The rearrangement links TRBV10-3 to TRBJ2-2; possibly TRBD2 for D (5 bases). Germline assignment: CDR1 ENHRY and CDR2 SYGVKD. The V and J ends lost 6 bases and 4 bases respectively, with 9 bases between them. The CDR3 loop spans 13 amino acids.

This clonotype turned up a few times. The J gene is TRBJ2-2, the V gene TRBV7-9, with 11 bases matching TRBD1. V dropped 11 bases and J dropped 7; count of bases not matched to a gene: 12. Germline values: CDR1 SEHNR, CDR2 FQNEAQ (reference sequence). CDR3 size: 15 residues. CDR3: CASRRTGGDVGELFF. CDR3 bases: TGTGCCTCCCGTAGGACAGGGGGCGATGTCGGGGAGCTGTTTTTT. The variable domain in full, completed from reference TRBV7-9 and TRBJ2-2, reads DTGVSQNPRHKITKRGQNVTFRCDPISEHNRLYWYRQTLGQGPEFLTYFQNEAQLEKSRLLSDRFSAERPKGSFSTLEIQRTEQGDSAMYLCASRRTGGDVGELFFGEGSRLTVL.

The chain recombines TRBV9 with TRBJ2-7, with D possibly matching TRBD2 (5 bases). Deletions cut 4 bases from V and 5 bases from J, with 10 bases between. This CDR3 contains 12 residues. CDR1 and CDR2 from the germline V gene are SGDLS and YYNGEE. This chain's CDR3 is CASSPRRHEQYV. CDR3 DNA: TGTGCCAGCAGCCCTCGGAGGCACGAGCAGTACGTC.

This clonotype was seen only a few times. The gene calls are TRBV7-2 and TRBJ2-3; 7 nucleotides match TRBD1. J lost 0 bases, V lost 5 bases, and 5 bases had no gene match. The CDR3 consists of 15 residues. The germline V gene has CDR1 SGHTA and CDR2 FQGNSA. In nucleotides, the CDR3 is TGTGCCAGCAGCCGACAGGGCCGAAGCACAGATACGCAGTATTTT. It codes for CASSRQGRSTDTQYF.

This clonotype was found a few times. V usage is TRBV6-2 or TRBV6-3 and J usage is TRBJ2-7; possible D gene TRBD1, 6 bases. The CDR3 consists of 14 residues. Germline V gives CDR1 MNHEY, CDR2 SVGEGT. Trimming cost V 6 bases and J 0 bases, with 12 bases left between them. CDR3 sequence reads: CASRYTGNSYEQYV. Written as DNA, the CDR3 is TGTGCCAGCAGGTACACAGGGAACTCCTACGAGCAGTACGTC.